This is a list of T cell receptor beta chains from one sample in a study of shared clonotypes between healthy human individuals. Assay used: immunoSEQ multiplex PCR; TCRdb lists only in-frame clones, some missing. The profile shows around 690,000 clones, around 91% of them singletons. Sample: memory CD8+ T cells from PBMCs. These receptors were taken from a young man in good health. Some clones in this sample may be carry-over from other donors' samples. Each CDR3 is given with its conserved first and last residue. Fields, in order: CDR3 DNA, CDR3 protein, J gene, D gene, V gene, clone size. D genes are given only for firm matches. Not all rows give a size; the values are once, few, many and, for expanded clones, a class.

CDR3 DNA: TGTGCCAGCAGTATTCGACAGCCGGTGGGGGAAAAACTGTTTTTT
CDR3 protein: CASSIRQPVGEKLFF
J gene: TRBJ1-4
D gene: NA
V gene: TRBV6-5
clone size: NA

CDR3 DNA: TGTGCCAGCAGTGAAGGGCTAGCGGGAGCTTCCTATGAGCAGTTCTTC
CDR3 protein: CASSEGLAGASYEQFF
J gene: TRBJ2-1
D gene: TRBD2
V gene: TRBV2
clone size: NA

CDR3 DNA: TGTGCCAGCAGCTTAGGGGGCGGCCATGAAGCTTTCTTT
CDR3 protein: CASSLGGGHEAFF
J gene: TRBJ1-1
D gene: NA
V gene: TRBV7-9
clone size: NA

CDR3 DNA: TGCGCCAGCAGTGAGTCTACAGGGCGAGCCTACGAGCAGTACTTC
CDR3 protein: CASSESTGRAYEQYF
J gene: TRBJ2-7
D gene: NA
V gene: TRBV10-1
clone size: NA

CDR3 DNA: TGTGCCAGCAGCGAACAGGGGGCGGTTGTAGATACGCAGTATTTT
CDR3 protein: CASSEQGAVVDTQYF
J gene: TRBJ2-3
D gene: TRBD1
V gene: TRBV7-8
clone size: NA

CDR3 DNA: TGTGCCAGCAGCCAAGGGGGGATTTATACAGATACGCAGTATTTT
CDR3 protein: CASSQGGIYTDTQYF
J gene: TRBJ2-3
D gene: NA
V gene: TRBV4-2
clone size: NA

CDR3 DNA: TGTGCCTGGAGACGGGACGGCCTGACGGTAAACGGTCAGCCCCAGCATTTT
CDR3 protein: CAWRRDGLTVNGQPQHF
J gene: TRBJ1-5
D gene: NA
V gene: TRBV30
clone size: NA

CDR3 DNA: TGTGCCAGCAGTCTCAAACTAGGGTTCGGGTATGAGCAGTTCTTC
CDR3 protein: CASSLKLGFGYEQFF
J gene: TRBJ2-1
D gene: NA
V gene: TRBV28
clone size: NA

CDR3 DNA: TGTGCCAGCAGTTTACGTCCAGGGAGGTTGAACACCGGGGAGCTGTTTTTT
CDR3 protein: CASSLRPGRLNTGELFF
J gene: TRBJ2-2
D gene: NA
V gene: TRBV27
clone size: NA

CDR3 DNA: TGTGCCAGCGGGAGCTCCTACAATGAGCAGTTCTTC
CDR3 protein: CASGSSYNEQFF
J gene: TRBJ2-1
D gene: NA
V gene: TRBV27
clone size: NA

CDR3 DNA: TGTGCCAGAAGCCCCGGACAGGGTAGTGGCTACACCTTC
CDR3 protein: CARSPGQGSGYTF
J gene: TRBJ1-2
D gene: NA
V gene: TRBV7-5
clone size: NA

CDR3 DNA: TGTGCCAGCAGCTACGATCCTGGACAGGGCAGCGGGGAGACCCAGTACTTC
CDR3 protein: CASSYDPGQGSGETQYF
J gene: TRBJ2-5
D gene: TRBD1
V gene: TRBV28
clone size: NA

CDR3 DNA: TGTGCCAGCAGCCCCCTACTGAGGCAGAACTACGAGCAGTACTTC
CDR3 protein: CASSPLLRQNYEQYF
J gene: TRBJ2-7
D gene: NA
V gene: TRBV5-5
clone size: NA

CDR3 DNA: TGTGCCAGCTCACCCGGGGAGGACCTGAACACTGAAGCTTTCTTT
CDR3 protein: CASSPGEDLNTEAFF
J gene: TRBJ1-1
D gene: NA
V gene: TRBV18
clone size: NA

CDR3 DNA: TGTGCCAGCAGCCACCGGGACAGGTTGTACACTGAAGCTTTCTTT
CDR3 protein: CASSHRDRLYTEAFF
J gene: TRBJ1-1
D gene: TRBD1
V gene: TRBV7-9
clone size: NA

CDR3 DNA: TGTGCCAGCAGATTCCCAGGGGCGGCTGAAGCTTTCTTT
CDR3 protein: CASRFPGAAEAFF
J gene: TRBJ1-1
D gene: NA
V gene: TRBV5-8
clone size: NA

CDR3 DNA: TGTGCCTGGAGTGTACTGAGGGGAGTTGAAGCTTTCTTT
CDR3 protein: CAWSVLRGVEAFF
J gene: TRBJ1-1
D gene: NA
V gene: TRBV30
clone size: NA

CDR3 DNA: TGTGCCAGCAGCGTAGGAGGGGGTTTAAATGGCTACACCTTC
CDR3 protein: CASSVGGGLNGYTF
J gene: TRBJ1-2
D gene: NA
V gene: TRBV9
clone size: NA

CDR3 DNA: TGTGCCAGCAGCGTAGTGCGGGCGGGAGGGACCGGGGAGCTGTTTTTT
CDR3 protein: CASSVVRAGGTGELFF
J gene: TRBJ2-2
D gene: TRBD2
V gene: TRBV9
clone size: NA

CDR3 DNA: TGTGCCAGCAGTCCCCGGGGAGGGGGCACTGAAGCTTTCTTT
CDR3 protein: CASSPRGGGTEAFF
J gene: TRBJ1-1
D gene: NA
V gene: TRBV27
clone size: NA

CDR3 DNA: TGTGCCAGCAGCAGTAGACCGGATGAAGCTTTCTTT
CDR3 protein: CASSSRPDEAFF
J gene: TRBJ1-1
D gene: NA
V gene: TRBV7-6
clone size: few

CDR3 DNA: TGTGCCAGCAGTCGTGAGGGCGGCACAGATACGCAGTATTTT
CDR3 protein: CASSREGGTDTQYF
J gene: TRBJ2-3
D gene: NA
V gene: TRBV7-6
clone size: NA

CDR3 DNA: TGTGCCAGCAGTTACTCGGCCTATCAGCCCCAGCATTTT
CDR3 protein: CASSYSAYQPQHF
J gene: TRBJ1-5
D gene: NA
V gene: TRBV6-5
clone size: NA

CDR3 DNA: TGTGCCAGCAGTTATCGGACAGGGCTGTCCTACGAGCAGTACTTC
CDR3 protein: CASSYRTGLSYEQYF
J gene: TRBJ2-7
D gene: TRBD1
V gene: TRBV6-6
clone size: NA

CDR3 DNA: TGTGCCAGCAGTGAAACCGTTGGGACCTACAATGAGCAGTTCTTC
CDR3 protein: CASSETVGTYNEQFF
J gene: TRBJ2-1
D gene: NA
V gene: TRBV6-1
clone size: NA

CDR3 DNA: TGTGCCAGAAGCGGGTGGGGACAGGGGGCCGACGAGCAGTACTTC
CDR3 protein: CARSGWGQGADEQYF
J gene: TRBJ2-7
D gene: TRBD1
V gene: TRBV5-3
clone size: NA

CDR3 DNA: TGTGCCAGCAGCTACGGTGGCGGGGGGGAGCTGTTTTTT
CDR3 protein: CASSYGGGGELFF
J gene: TRBJ2-2
D gene: NA
V gene: TRBV7-8
clone size: once

CDR3 DNA: TGCGCCAGCAGCTTGCTAGTCTTGACTAGCGGGGGCAATGAGCAGTTCTTC
CDR3 protein: CASSLLVLTSGGNEQFF
J gene: TRBJ2-1
D gene: TRBD2
V gene: TRBV5-1
clone size: NA

CDR3 DNA: TGTGCCAGCAGCTTAGGGGCTAGCGGGAGGGGGCAGTTCTTC
CDR3 protein: CASSLGASGRGQFF
J gene: TRBJ2-1
D gene: TRBD2
V gene: TRBV7-6
clone size: NA

CDR3 DNA: TGTGCCAGCGCCTTAGCGCGTTCCCCCTACAATGAGCAGTTCTTC
CDR3 protein: CASALARSPYNEQFF
J gene: TRBJ2-1
D gene: NA
V gene: TRBV5-4
clone size: NA

CDR3 DNA: TGTGCCAGCAGTTACTCAGGGAGCTCCTACAATGAGCAGTTCTTC
CDR3 protein: CASSYSGSSYNEQFF
J gene: TRBJ2-1
D gene: NA
V gene: TRBV6-5
clone size: NA

CDR3 DNA: TGTGCCAGCAGCTTAGGACCCATCTACGAGCAGTACTTC
CDR3 protein: CASSLGPIYEQYF
J gene: TRBJ2-7
D gene: NA
V gene: TRBV11-2
clone size: NA

CDR3 DNA: TGTGCCACCAGCAGGCGCTGGGCAGACGCTAACTATGGCTACACCTTC
CDR3 protein: CATSRRWADANYGYTF
J gene: TRBJ1-2
D gene: NA
V gene: TRBV15
clone size: once